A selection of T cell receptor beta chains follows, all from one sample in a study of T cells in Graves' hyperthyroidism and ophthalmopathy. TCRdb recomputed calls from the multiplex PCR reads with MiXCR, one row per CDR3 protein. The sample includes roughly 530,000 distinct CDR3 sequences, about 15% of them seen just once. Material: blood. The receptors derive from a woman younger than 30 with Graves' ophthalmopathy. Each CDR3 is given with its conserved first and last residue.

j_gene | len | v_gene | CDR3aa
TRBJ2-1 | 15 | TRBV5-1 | CASSWENLAANEQFF
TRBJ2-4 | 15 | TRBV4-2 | CASSQEGQGANIQYF
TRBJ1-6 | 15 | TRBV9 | CASSVSGRYNSPLHF
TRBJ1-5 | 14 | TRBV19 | CASSIDGVGQPQHF
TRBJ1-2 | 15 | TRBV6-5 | CASSLSGTENYGYTF
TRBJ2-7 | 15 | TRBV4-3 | CASSQDRANSYEQYF
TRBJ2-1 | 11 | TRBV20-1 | CSALSQVGQFF
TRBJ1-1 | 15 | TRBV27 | CASIAGTGLITEAFF
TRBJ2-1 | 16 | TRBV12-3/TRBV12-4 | CASSFIVGGPYNEQFF
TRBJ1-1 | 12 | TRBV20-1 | CSAGQGGTEAFF
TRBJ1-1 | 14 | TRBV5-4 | CASSFWTGGTEAFF
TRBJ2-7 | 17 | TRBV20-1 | CSAPGLAGGLSSYEQYF
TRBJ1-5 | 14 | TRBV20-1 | CSARMQGGNQPQHF
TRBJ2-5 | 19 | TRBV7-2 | CASSDPGLAGDVWQETQYF